Below, 32 T cell receptor beta chains from the same sample are listed, as sequenced in a study of early T cells in non-severe SARS-CoV-2 infection. TCRdb recomputed calls from the 5' RACE reads with MiXCR, one row per CDR3 protein. The table lists 75,000 to 90,000 distinct CDR3 sequences, roughly a tenth of them singletons. Sequencing was performed on whole blood, taken at baseline. The receptors originated from an adult who was a healthcare worker with PCR-confirmed SARS-CoV-2 infection or an uninfected control (not recorded which).

In its sample, this clonotype was seen a few times. J is TRBJ2-1 and V is TRBV20-1; D uncertain. The CDR3 covers 14 residues. Germline-derived CDR1 and CDR2 are DFQATT and SNEGSKA (reference sequence). Trimming took 2 bases from V and 9 from J, leaving 17 bases between them. The CDR3, as DNA: TGCAGTGCTAGAAACCCGTCCTGGGCTGTTGAGCAGTTCTTC. Translating gives CSARNPSWAVEQFF.

This chain links TRBV5-4 with TRBJ2-1; tentative D call: TRBD2 (5 bases). V was trimmed by 0 bases and J by 14 bases, leaving 9 bases between them. Germline CDR1 reads SGHNT; CDR2 reads YYREEE (reference sequence). The CDR3 loop spans 11 amino acids. CDR3: CASSLAEEEFF. Here the CDR3 DNA reads TGTGCCAGCAGCTTGGCCGAGGAGGAGTTCTTC.

In DNA, the CDR3 is TGTGCCAGCAGCCTCTCGAGGGTGGCAGATACGCAGTATTTT. This sequence encodes CASSLSRVADTQYF. The gene calls are TRBV7-7 and TRBJ2-3, with D perhaps TRBD2 (5 bases). CDR3 length: 14 residues. The germline V gene encodes CDR1 SSHAT and CDR2 FNYEAQ (reference sequence). The V end was cut by 5 bases, the J end by 4 bases, with 13 bases between. Based on the CDR3 plus reference TRBV7-7 and TRBJ2-3, the full variable domain is GAGVSQSPRYKVTKRGQDVTLRCDPISSHATLYWYQQALGQGPEFLTYFNYEAQPDKSGLPSDRFSAERPEGSISTLTIQRTEQRDSAMYRCASSLSRVADTQYFGPGTRLTVL.

This clonotype was observed a few times. The chain has TRBV29-1 and TRBJ2-7, with 10 bases lining up with TRBD1. Germline-derived CDR1 and CDR2 are SQVTM and ANQGSEA. CDR3 length: 13 residues. The V gene end was trimmed by 3 bases and the J gene end by 4 bases; junction bases not matched to a gene: 3. CDR3 coding DNA: TGCAGCGTTGAGGGACAGGGGTTTTACGAGCAGTACTTC. Its translation: CSVEGQGFYEQYF.

J is TRBJ2-1 and V is TRBV27; TRBD1 is a possible D gene (6 bases). The CDR3 sequence is 15 residues long. The V gene lost 6 bases and the J gene lost 3 bases, with 15 bases spanning the gap. Germline CDR1 is MNHEY and CDR2 is SMNVEV (reference sequence). CDR3 nucleotides: TGTGCCAGCAGCCAGACTATAGGGGGCTACAATGAGCAGTTCTTC. It is translated as CASSQTIGGYNEQFF.

Ten or more counts support this clonotype. The chain has TRBV18 and TRBJ1-1; D perhaps matches TRBD1 (6 bases). The V gene's germline CDR1 is KGHSH and CDR2 LQKENI. The CDR3 totals 13 residues. Trimming pared 3 bases from V and 4 bases from J, leaving 9 bases between. CDR3: CASSPQGRTEAFF. CDR3 DNA: TGTGCCAGCTCACCCCAGGGGCGCACTGAAGCTTTCTTT.

This clonotype was picked up many times. The V gene is TRBV7-3, the J gene TRBJ2-5; D not resolved. With 2 bases removed from V and 5 bases from J, the gap between germline ends came to 9 bases. Germline V CDR1 and CDR2: SGHTA, FQGTGA. The CDR3 sequence is 13 residues long. The CDR3 here is CASSLGPRETQYF. In nucleotides, the CDR3 is TGTGCCAGCAGCTTAGGGCCCCGGGAGACCCAGTACTTC.

The rearrangement links TRBV11-2 to TRBJ2-5; possibly TRBD2 for D (6 bases). The CDR3 has 14 amino acids. CDR1 SGHAT and CDR2 FQNNGV come from the germline V gene. Deletions cut 1 base from V and 5 bases from J, with 11 bases between. The DNA for the CDR3 is TGTGCCAGCAGCTTAGGCGTTGGAGGGGAGACCCAGTACTTC. Amino acids: CASSLGVGGETQYF.

The chain carries TRBV20-1 and TRBJ2-3; no firm D call. Germline V gene data show CDR1 as DFQATT and CDR2 as SNEGSKA (reference sequence). V gave up 1 base and J gave up 2 bases, with 4 bases separating them. This CDR3 contains 12 residues. The CDR3 sequence is CSARAVTDTQYF. The CDR3 region has the DNA TGCAGTGCTAGAGCCGTCACAGATACGCAGTATTTT.

This clonotype was detected ten times or more. V gene TRBV3-1 combines with J gene TRBJ2-1; 11 bases match TRBD2. Germline CDR1 LGHDT, CDR2 YNNKEL (reference sequence). With V trimmed by 4 bases and J by 10 bases, 3 bases remained unmatched. The CDR3 is 13 residues long. The DNA of the CDR3 is TGTGCCAGCAGCCCGCGACTAGCGGGGGAGCAGTTCTTC. This codes for CASSPRLAGEQFF.

V is TRBV18 and J is TRBJ2-7, with 9 bases matching TRBD1. The J segment lost 0 bases and the V segment lost 3 bases, leaving 3 bases of the junction unmatched. Looked up from germline, CDR1 is KGHSH and CDR2 is LQKENI. The CDR3 extends over 15 amino acids. CDR3 sequence: CASSPGQGFSYEQYF. The CDR3 DNA sequence: TGTGCCAGCTCACCGGGACAGGGATTCTCCTACGAGCAGTACTTC.

This clonotype was counted between two and nine times. This rearrangement joins TRBV30 to TRBJ2-2, with D possibly being TRBD1 or TRBD2 (5 bases each). The CDR3 is 13 amino acids. The germline CDR1 and CDR2 sequences are GTSNPN and SVGIG (reference sequence). The V gene lost 4 bases and the J gene lost 4 bases, with 10 bases spanning the gap. CDR3 in amino acids: CAWTPGGTGELFF. DNA for the CDR3: TGTGCCTGGACCCCTGGGGGCACCGGGGAGCTGTTTTTT.

The gene calls are TRBV11-2 and TRBJ2-2; D may be TRBD1 (5 bases). V was cut by 5 bases and J by 6 bases, with 13 bases left in between. In germline, CDR1 is SGHAT, CDR2 FQNNGV. The CDR3 has 14 amino acids. The CDR3 DNA reads TGTGCCAGCAGCCATAACACCAGGGCCGGGGAGCTGTTTTTT. Translation: CASSHNTRAGELFF.

This clonotype was detected many times. The chain uses TRBV3-1 and TRBJ2-1; 15 nucleotides align to TRBD2. From germline, CDR1 is LGHDT and CDR2 YNNKEL (reference sequence). V lost 4 bases, J lost 7 bases, and 5 bases stayed unmatched. This CDR3 has 16 amino acids. Written as DNA, the CDR3 is TGTGCCAGCAGCCTAGGGACTAGCGGGAGGTCTAATGAGCAGTTCTTC. It specifies CASSLGTSGRSNEQFF.

In its sample, this clonotype was seen a few times. This CDR3 reads CASSSVIPPSYTF. The CDR3 coding sequence is TGTGCCAGCAGCTCCGTCATCCCCCCCTCCTACACCTTC. This chain uses TRBV7-2 with TRBJ1-2; D unclear. The CDR3 runs 13 residues. The V end was cut by 4 bases, the J end by 10 bases, with 16 bases between. The germline V gene encodes CDR1 SGHTA and CDR2 FQGNSA.

This clonotype has ten or more counts. This chain joins TRBV7-2 and TRBJ1-5; D not resolved. Per the germline V gene, CDR1 is SGHTA and CDR2 is FQGNSA. The CDR3 consists of 13 residues. The V gene lost 3 bases and the J gene lost 4 bases, with 7 bases spanning the gap. The CDR3 nucleotides are TGTGCCAGCAGCTTGATGCGGAATCAGCCCCAGCATTTT. Translating it yields CASSLMRNQPQHF.

This clonotype turned up a few times. The J gene is TRBJ2-2, the V gene TRBV28; D tentatively reads TRBD1 or TRBD2 (5 bases each). Per germline, CDR1 MDHEN and CDR2 SYDVKM. The CDR3 sequence is 14 residues long. V was cut by 5 bases and J by 7 bases, with 14 bases left in between. CDR3 residues: CASSRDGPFGELFF. The CDR3 DNA follows: TGTGCCAGCAGTAGGGACGGGCCCTTCGGGGAGCTGTTTTTT.

J is TRBJ2-5 and V is TRBV19; D may be TRBD1 (6 bases). Trimming shortened V by 6 bases and J by 2 bases, and 13 bases separated the two germline ends. The V gene's germline CDR1 is LNHDA and CDR2 SQIVND (reference sequence). The CDR3 totals 14 residues. In DNA form, the CDR3 reads TGTGCCAGTAGCTCGACAGGCCAGCAAGAGACCCAGTACTTC. Translating gives CASSSTGQQETQYF.

At least ten counts were recorded for this clonotype. The chain recombines TRBV2 with TRBJ2-1; D might be TRBD2 (5 bases). In germline, CDR1 is SNHLY, CDR2 FYNNEI. Trimming left V 5 bases short and J 10 bases short, with 12 bases between. This CDR3 has 12 amino acids. The CDR3 nucleotides read TGTGCCAGCAGTCAGGAGGTCAACGAGCAGTTCTTC. Encoded protein: CASSQEVNEQFF. Full variable domain (outside the CDR3, taken from reference TRBV2 and TRBJ2-1): EPEVTQTPSHQVTQMGQEVILRCVPISNHLYFYWYRQILGQKVEFLVSFYNNEISEKSEIFDDQFSVERPDGSNFTLKIRSTKLEDSAMYFCASSQEVNEQFFGPGTRLTVL.

This clonotype was counted ten times or more. The genes are TRBV6-1 and TRBJ2-2; 10 bases map to TRBD1. This CDR3 spans 16 amino acids. Trimming took 5 bases from V and 4 from J; bases not matched to a gene: 7. Germline V gives CDR1 MNHNS, CDR2 SASEGT. The CDR3 DNA reads TGTGCCAGCAGTCGGGACAGGGGTTCGAGCACCGGGGAGCTGTTTTTT. It translates to CASSRDRGSSTGELFF.

This clonotype was seen more than once but under ten times. The chain employs TRBV7-2 and TRBJ2-5; D is uncertain. The germline gives CDR1 SGHTA, CDR2 FQGNSA. Trimming pared 0 bases from V and 3 bases from J, leaving 5 bases between. The CDR3 is 13 residues long. CDR3 amino acids: CASSLAGKETQYF. For the CDR3, the DNA is TGTGCCAGCAGCTTAGCTGGGAAAGAGACCCAGTACTTC. The variable domain in full, with the rest retrieved from reference TRBV7-2 and TRBJ2-5, is GAGVSQSPSNKVTEKGKDVELRCDPISGHTALYWYRQSLGQGLEFLIYFQGNSAPDKSGLPSDRFSAERTGGSVSTLTIQRTQQEDSAVYLCASSLAGKETQYFGPGTRLLVL.

This clonotype was observed a handful of times. The V gene is TRBV3-1, the J gene TRBJ1-1; D gene unclear. This CDR3 has 17 amino acids. CDR1 and CDR2 from the germline V gene are LGHDT and YNNKEL (reference sequence). V was clipped by 1 base and J by 1 base, with 16 bases between them. CDR3 sequence: CASSQGPQTRGNTEAFF. For the CDR3, the DNA is TGTGCCAGCAGCCAAGGCCCCCAGACTCGGGGGAACACTGAAGCTTTCTTT.

This clonotype was seen more than once but under ten times. The V and J genes are TRBV5-5 and TRBJ2-7, with a tentative D call TRBD1 (6 bases). Germline V gene sequence: CDR1 SGHKS, CDR2 YYEKEE (reference sequence). Trimming removed 3 bases at V and 1 base at J, with 14 bases between. The length of the CDR3 is 15 residues. The CDR3 is CASSCPGQSSYEQYF. The CDR3, as DNA: TGTGCCAGCAGCTGCCCCGGACAGTCTTCCTACGAGCAGTACTTC.

This clonotype was observed a few times. The chain combines TRBV12-2 with TRBJ1-2; the table names TRBD1, a call not compared with the DNA. TRBV12-2 is a documented pseudogene. The CDR3 length is 14 residues. The CDR3 here is CASRLRVINYGYTF. CDR3 nucleotide sequence: TGTGCAAGTCGCCTCCGGGTGATTAACTATGGCTACACCTTC.

This chain uses TRBV3-1 with TRBJ2-1; a possible D gene is TRBD2 (6 bases). The germline V gene has CDR1 LGHDT and CDR2 YNNKEL (reference sequence). V dropped 2 bases and J dropped 10 bases, with 9 bases sitting between them. The CDR3 spans 12 residues. The CDR3 reads CASSQRRGEQFF. The CDR3 DNA reads TGTGCCAGCAGCCAACGGCGGGGCGAGCAGTTCTTC.

The chain carries TRBV28 and TRBJ2-3; 9 bases are shared with TRBD2. V gave up 6 bases and J gave up 4 bases; unmatched junction bases: 5. Germline assignment: CDR1 MDHEN and CDR2 SYDVKM. The CDR3 is 14 amino acids. The CDR3 protein is CASRNLAGSDTQYF. CDR3 DNA sequence: TGTGCCAGCAGAAACCTAGCGGGATCAGATACGCAGTATTTT.

This clonotype has only one observation. The chain carries TRBV6-2 or TRBV6-3 and TRBJ2-1; unclear D gene. Germline V gene lookup returns CDR1 MNHEY and CDR2 SVGEGT. The CDR3 runs 14 residues. Trimming took off 6 bases at V and 0 bases at J, with 9 bases between the two ends. CDR3 region: CASSKHLSYNEQFF. CDR3 DNA sequence: TGTGCCAGCAGCAAACACCTCTCCTACAATGAGCAGTTCTTC.

This clonotype was seen at least ten times. The chain joins TRBV2 to TRBJ2-7; no definite D call. V lost 2 bases and J 3 bases, leaving 8 bases between the germline ends. This CDR3 has 13 residues. CDR1 and CDR2 from the germline V gene are SNHLY and FYNNEI. CDR3 protein: CASSENGNYEQYF. The CDR3 DNA sequence: TGTGCCAGCAGTGAAAACGGCAACTACGAGCAGTACTTC. Together with reference TRBV2 and TRBJ2-7, the CDR3 gives the full variable domain: EPEVTQTPSHQVTQMGQEVILRCVPISNHLYFYWYRQILGQKVEFLVSFYNNEISEKSEIFDDQFSVERPDGSNFTLKIRSTKLEDSAMYFCASSENGNYEQYFGPGTRLTVT.

This chain connects TRBV2 to TRBJ1-3; D perhaps matches TRBD1 (6 bases). Germline V gives CDR1 SNHLY, CDR2 FYNNEI. The V gene lost 6 bases and the J gene lost 0 bases, with 12 bases spanning the gap. There are 15 residues in the CDR3. This CDR3 reads CASRADRNSGNTIYF. The CDR3 DNA reads TGTGCCAGCAGGGCCGACAGGAACTCTGGAAACACCATATATTTT.

This clonotype occurred many times. This chain joins TRBV5-1 and TRBJ1-1, with unresolved D. Germline loops: CDR1 SGHRS, CDR2 YFSETQ. V was clipped by 0 bases and J by 0 bases, with 6 bases between them. CDR3 length: 14 amino acids. The CDR3: CASSLDPLNTEAFF. CDR3 coding DNA: TGCGCCAGCAGCTTGGATCCTCTGAACACTGAAGCTTTCTTT.

The CDR3 spells CASSWDRITEAFF. DNA for the CDR3: TGCGCCAGCAGCTGGGACAGGATCACTGAAGCTTTCTTT. The rearrangement links TRBV5-1 to TRBJ1-1, with TRBD1 matching 8 bases. V was clipped by 3 bases and J by 4 bases; unmatched bases: 2. From germline, CDR1 is SGHRS and CDR2 YFSETQ. This CDR3 spans 13 amino acids.

This clonotype was observed a handful of times. The chain has TRBV7-2 and TRBJ2-7, with 9 bases matching TRBD2. The CDR3 consists of 16 residues. Germline V gives CDR1 SGHTA, CDR2 FQGNSA. J gave up 1 base and V 1 base, and 5 bases lay outside the gene matches. The CDR3 nucleotides read TGTGCCAGCAGCTTAGAGCTAGCGGGACGTTCCTACGAGCAGTACTTC. Translating it yields CASSLELAGRSYEQYF.